This T cell receptor beta chain stems from a study of blood T cell repertoires in COVID-19. Study overall: Specimens from acute and convalescent COVID-19 originated in the United States, Italy and Spain.

Only in-frame clones appear in the TCRdb table, and some are missing; sequencing was by immunoSEQ multiplex PCR. Among under 250,000 clones listed, roughly 80% were seen once. V trimming: 5 bases; J trimming: 3 bases; junction bases outside the gene matches: 4. Germline V gene sequence: CDR1 MNHEY, CDR2 SMNVEV (reference sequence). This CDR3 has 14 residues. Only a few counts were recorded for this clone. Donors in Cohort 3 counted as recovered after two negative PCRs, clearance, or symptom resolution. The chain employs TRBV27 and TRBJ2-7; 10 bases align to TRBD1. The sample was PBMCs or T cells enriched from blood (not recorded which). The sequence came from a man aged 55 to 70 who had recovered from COVID-19. The CDR3 loop is CASSIRTGGYEQYF. Written as DNA, the CDR3 is TGTGCCAGCAGTATAAGGACAGGGGGCTACGAGCAGTACTTC.